The clone carrying this T cell receptor beta chain was seen only once. The entry originates in a study of blood T cells in healthy people across ages. Germline-derived CDR1 and CDR2 are GTSNPN and SVGIG (reference sequence). This CDR3 has 12 residues. Primed by a sample-barcoded 5' primer and a J-beta primer mix, a second PCR proceeded for roughly 6 to 12 cycles. TCRdb passed the 5' RACE reads through MiXCR, listing each CDR3 protein once. The sample includes 650,000 to 800,000 distinct CDR3 sequences, roughly half seen only once; the top ten take roughly 12%. A minimum of 7 million PBMCs was isolated per sample.

The origin of this receptor is a woman older than 75 in good health. The V call is TRBV30, the J call TRBJ2-5; the D gene is possibly TRBD1 (6 bases). The closer fit of TRBJ2-7 to the DNA end suggests the J call may be wrong. The sequencing input was blood. CDR3 loop: CAWSPTGSEQYF. The CDR3 DNA reads TGTGCCTGGAGTCCCACAGGGAGCGAGCAGTACTTC.